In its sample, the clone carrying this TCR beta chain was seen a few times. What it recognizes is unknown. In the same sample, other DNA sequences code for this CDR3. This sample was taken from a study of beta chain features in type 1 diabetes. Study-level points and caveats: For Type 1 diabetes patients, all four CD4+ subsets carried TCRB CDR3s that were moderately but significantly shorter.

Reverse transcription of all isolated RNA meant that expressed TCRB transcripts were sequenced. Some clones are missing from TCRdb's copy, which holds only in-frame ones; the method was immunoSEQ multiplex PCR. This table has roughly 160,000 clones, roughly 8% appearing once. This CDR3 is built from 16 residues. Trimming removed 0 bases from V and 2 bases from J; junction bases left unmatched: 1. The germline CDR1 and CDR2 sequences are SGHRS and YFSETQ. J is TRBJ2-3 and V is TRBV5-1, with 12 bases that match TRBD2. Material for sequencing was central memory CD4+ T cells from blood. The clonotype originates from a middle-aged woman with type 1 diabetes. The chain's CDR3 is CASSLGLAGATDTQYF. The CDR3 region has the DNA TGCGCCAGCAGCTTGGGACTAGCGGGGGCCACAGATACGCAGTATTTT.